The clone carrying this T cell receptor beta chain was picked up a small number of times. Its target is unknown. These data are taken from a study of OX40 agonist ivuxolimab in advanced cancers. Across the study: Mean age about 60 years, range roughly 23 to 79; nearly 85% male.

Germline-derived CDR1 and CDR2 are MGHRA and YSYEKL. Deletions cut 7 bases from V and 1 base from J, with 16 bases between. This CDR3 has 15 amino acids. The repertoire was sequenced with immunoSEQ multiplex PCR; TCRdb's copy has only in-frame clones and lacks some. The sample holds tens of thousands of clones, around 86% seen once. Findings of the study overall: With doses of 0.1-3.0 mg/kg, partial responders showed among the lowest clonal expansion.

The rearrangement joins TRBV4-1 to TRBJ1-1; possible D gene TRBD1, 5 bases. The sequence was obtained from an adult with an advanced solid tumor such as melanoma, head and neck, liver or kidney cancer. The material sequenced was CD4+ or CD8+ T cells sorted from blood, taken in a trial of the OX40 agonist ivuxolimab. The CDR3 spells CASTLDGTGNTEAFF. DNA for the CDR3: TGCGCCAGCACCCTAGATGGGACCGGGAACACTGAAGCTTTCTTT.